The rows below give T cell receptor beta chains drawn from one sample of a study of blood T cell repertoires in COVID-19. Profiling relied on immunoSEQ multiplex PCR, and the TCRdb table lists in-frame clones only, not all of them. Among about 75,000 clones listed, roughly 82% were seen once. The sequencing sample was made of peripheral blood. These receptors were obtained from a woman aged 45-65 years with acute or convalescent COVID-19. CDR3s leave out the opening cysteine and the closing phenylalanine or tryptophan. The order of the fields is J gene, V gene, clone size, CDR3 protein. A row's size may be missing; if present it is once, few, many or a size class.

TRBJ2-7 | TRBV7-2 | few | ASSNDRGGQDEQY
TRBJ1-2 | TRBV6-2/TRBV6-3 | . | ASSYPRDRGPDGYT
TRBJ2-7 | TRBV29-1 | once | SVALAGDVRTGEQY
TRBJ1-1 | TRBV6-2/TRBV6-3 | few | ASSPPGQGALNTEAF
TRBJ2-2 | TRBV7-2 | . | ASSQTGNTGELF
TRBJ1-2 | TRBV7-8 | few | ASSPLRGYT
TRBJ2-5 | TRBV6-5 | . | ASSSRTSGSGETQY
TRBJ2-7 | TRBV19 | . | ASSRVSTMPSSYEQY
TRBJ2-7 | TRBV28 | . | ASSLDLGTRY
TRBJ1-5 | TRBV9 | . | ASPFFRTGDPSNQPQH
TRBJ2-7 | TRBV29-1 | . | SVRGLAAEQY
TRBJ2-3 | TRBV30 | . | AIASGISSTDTQY
TRBJ2-7 | TRBV6-2/TRBV6-3 | . | ASSYSGTASYEQY
TRBJ1-4 | TRBV9 | . | ASSVLDRAEKLF
TRBJ1-2 | TRBV24-1 | . | ATSDAGQGGGYT
TRBJ1-4 | TRBV5-6 | . | ASSQTTNEKLF
TRBJ2-2 | TRBV7-6 | few | ASSLLHPRNTGELF
TRBJ2-2 | TRBV11-3 | . | ASSPWGSGVNTGELF
TRBJ1-5 | TRBV6-5 | . | ASSTHPYSNQPQH
TRBJ2-3 | TRBV10-1 | . | ASISRRLLRTDTQY
TRBJ1-3 | TRBV7-9 | . | ASSAPPAIY
TRBJ2-5 | TRBV5-4 | . | AGSRGQETQY
TRBJ2-5 | TRBV27 | . | ASKSWAGEVQY
TRBJ2-1 | TRBV7-8 | . | ASSLGLVGHEQF
TRBJ1-5 | TRBV7-6 | . | ASSTDSNQPQH
TRBJ2-5 | TRBV5-6 | . | ASSSGLADKETQY
TRBJ1-1 | TRBV18 | . | ASSPGSGDTEAF
TRBJ2-1 | TRBV6-2/TRBV6-3 | once | ASSYSLSGGNNEQF
TRBJ2-1 | TRBV7-3 | . | ASSRELAGGSEQF
TRBJ1-6 | TRBV2 | . | ASNREFNSPLH
TRBJ2-3 | TRBV28 | . | ASSGTAFSDTQY
TRBJ2-7 | TRBV7-2 | few | ASSPQGALTYEQY
TRBJ2-5 | TRBV6-2/TRBV6-3 | . | ASSLRAGGAETQY
TRBJ1-6 | TRBV29-1 | . | SVVDGVLGNSPLH
TRBJ2-3 | TRBV6-6 | . | ASQRSTDTQY
TRBJ2-5 | TRBV5-1 | . | ASSLRGTYQETQY
TRBJ1-2 | TRBV29-1 | . | SVEWYRAYGYT
TRBJ2-1 | TRBV29-1 | . | SVRLAVGEQF
TRBJ1-3 | TRBV2 | once | ASSVWGGVNTIY
TRBJ1-2 | TRBV6-5 | once | ASSNPRFANYGCT
TRBJ2-3 | TRBV5-1 | . | ASSSDRPLADTQY
TRBJ2-2 | TRBV5-1 | once | ASSPRTITGELF
TRBJ1-3 | TRBV29-1 | . | SVDSWDTIY
TRBJ1-1 | TRBV6-1 | . | ASSYEGNTEAF
TRBJ1-1 | TRBV7-2 | . | ASSLDGTPVTEAF
TRBJ2-1 | TRBV7-6 | . | ASSLIRQGAGEQF
TRBJ1-2 | TRBV29-1 | . | SGESGMGYT
TRBJ2-1 | TRBV5-1 | . | ASSLGQGTSYNEQF